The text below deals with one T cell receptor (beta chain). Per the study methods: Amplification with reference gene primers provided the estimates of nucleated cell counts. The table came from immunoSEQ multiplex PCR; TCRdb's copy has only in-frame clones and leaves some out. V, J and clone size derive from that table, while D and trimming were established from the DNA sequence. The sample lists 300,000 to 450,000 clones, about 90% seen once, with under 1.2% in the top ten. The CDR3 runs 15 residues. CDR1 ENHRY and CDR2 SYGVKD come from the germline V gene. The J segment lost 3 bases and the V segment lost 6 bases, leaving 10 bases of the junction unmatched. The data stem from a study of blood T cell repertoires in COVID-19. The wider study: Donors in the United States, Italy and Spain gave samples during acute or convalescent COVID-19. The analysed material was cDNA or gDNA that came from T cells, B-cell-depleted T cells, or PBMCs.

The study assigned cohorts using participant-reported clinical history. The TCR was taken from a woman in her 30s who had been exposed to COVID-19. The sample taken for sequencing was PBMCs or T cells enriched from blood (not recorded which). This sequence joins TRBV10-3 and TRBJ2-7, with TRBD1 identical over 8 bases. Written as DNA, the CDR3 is TGTGCCATCAGCGAACCGGGACAGGCAGACTACGAGCAGTACTTC. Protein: CAISEPGQADYEQYF.